Listed here are 18 T cell receptor beta chains from one sample, sequenced in a study of cytomegalovirus exposure and HLA in healthy donors (dated by TCRdb to the late 2010s). The library was generated by the immunoSEQ multiplex PCR assay. For the multiplex PCR, a mixture combining 60 forward primers for TCR Vbeta segments and 13 reverse primers for TCR Jbeta segments was used. TCRdb retrieved this table from immuneACCESS and kept in-frame rearrangements only. Not all clones are present; in checked studies, unresolved V genes account for under half, and no reason is known for the remainder. The sample table lists around 150,000 clones, around 65% of them with a count of one. Around 3% of the sample comes from the top ten. Material: PBMCs. These receptors originate from a woman aged 40 to 55 in good health and CMV-seropositive.

This clone was observed a single time. This chain uses TRBV19 with TRBJ2-3, with 9 bases matching TRBD1. The CDR3 totals 15 residues. Germline lookup yields CDR1 LNHDA and CDR2 SQIVND (reference sequence). The V and J ends lost 6 bases and 0 bases, in that order; junction bases with no gene match: 4. The CDR3 is CASRDRGSSTDTQYF. CDR3 nucleotide sequence: TGTGCCAGTAGGGACAGGGGTTCGAGCACAGATACGCAGTATTTT.

With regard to this clone: Mismatch with germline at one junction end may stem from a read error. The genes are TRBV4-1 and TRBJ1-5; TRBD1 aligns across 7 bases. The CDR3 sequence is 18 residues long. Germline V CDR1 and CDR2: MGHRA, YSYEKL. The CDR3 region is CVSSQEGAPTGRNQPQHF. In DNA form, the CDR3 reads TGCGTCAGCAGCCAAGAGGGGGCACCGACAGGGCGCAATCAGCCCCAGCATTTT.

This clone was observed a few times. V gene TRBV6-6 combines with J gene TRBJ1-1; TRBD1 is a possible D gene (6 bases). Trimming shortened V by 5 bases and J by 7 bases, and 17 bases separated the two germline ends. CDR1 and CDR2 from the germline V gene are MNHNY and SVGAGI (reference sequence). The CDR3 spans 14 residues. CDR3 sequence (DNA): TGTGCCAGCAGTGCCCCCCCCGGGGGGCGTGAAGCTTTCTTT. Its translation: CASSAPPGGREAFF.

The chain recombines TRBV5-6 with TRBJ2-7; 9 nucleotides line up with TRBD2. Germline CDR1 is SGHDT and CDR2 is YYEEEE. CDR3 length equals 17 residues. Germline trimming cut 0 bases from V and 1 base from J; bases unmatched to any gene: 8. CDR3 sequence: CASSLAPSGTTSYEQYF. The CDR3 DNA sequence: TGTGCCAGCAGCTTGGCGCCTAGCGGGACGACTTCCTACGAGCAGTACTTC.

The V gene is TRBV6-5, the J gene TRBJ1-5; 9 bases are a match to TRBD1. Germline values: CDR1 MNHEY, CDR2 SVGAGI. After removal of 4 bases from V and 2 bases from J, the junction contained 3 bases not matched to a gene. This CDR3 spans 15 amino acids. The CDR3 nucleotides are TGTGCCAGCAGTTTCACAGGGGGCCGCAATCAGCCCCAGCATTTT. Protein product: CASSFTGGRNQPQHF.

This clone was seen a single time. The chain employs TRBV27 and TRBJ1-1, with TRBD1 matching over 8 bases. Germline V lookup: CDR1 MNHEY, CDR2 SMNVEV (reference sequence). This CDR3 comprises 18 residues. V lost 6 bases and J lost 0; bases outside the gene matches: 15. CDR3 amino acids: CASRRTGTGVLLNTEAFF. As DNA, the CDR3 is TGTGCCAGCAGGCGGACCGGGACAGGCGTCTTACTGAACACTGAAGCTTTCTTT.

This clone turned up a few times. The chain employs TRBV27 and TRBJ2-3; TRBD2 agrees at 9 bases. V lost 4 bases, J lost 5 bases, and 16 bases stayed unmatched. This CDR3 has 18 amino acids. CDR1 and CDR2 (germline): MNHEY, SMNVEV (reference sequence). CDR3: CASSSPLSAGGPGDTQYF. The DNA of the CDR3 is TGTGCCAGCAGTTCACCCTTAAGCGCGGGGGGGCCAGGAGATACGCAGTATTTT.

A single count supports this clone. The J gene is TRBJ2-3, the V gene TRBV29-1; 9 bases fit TRBD2. The germline V gene encodes CDR1 SQVTM and CDR2 ANQGSEA. V trimming: 6 bases; J trimming: 5 bases; junction bases outside the gene matches: 15. The CDR3 spans 16 residues. CDR3 DNA: TGCAGCGTCGGATGGGCCGGCGGGGGGGCAGGAGATACGCAGTATTTT. Amino acid sequence: CSVGWAGGGAGDTQYF.

The rearrangement links TRBV18 to TRBJ1-1; perhaps TRBD1 as D (6 bases). Germline CDR1 reads KGHSH; CDR2 reads LQKENI. The ends were cut back, 2 bases at V and 4 bases at J, with 11 bases in the middle. This CDR3 is built from 14 residues. This chain's CDR3 is CASSPTGSVTEAFF. The CDR3 DNA reads TGTGCCAGCTCACCAACAGGGAGCGTCACTGAAGCTTTCTTT. The whole variable domain, filled in from reference TRBV18 and TRBJ1-1, reads NAGVMQNPRHLVRRRGQEARLRCSPMKGHSHVYWYRQLPEEGLKFMVYLQKENIIDESGMPKERFSAEFPKEGPSILRIQQVVRGDSAAYFCASSPTGSVTEAFFGQGTRLTVV.

CDR3 coding DNA: TGTGCCAGCAGCCAAGAAGTGGCAGGCCTTGCCGCTAATGAAAAACTGTTTTTT. This codes for CASSQEVAGLAANEKLFF. The rearrangement uses TRBV4-2 and TRBJ1-4; the D is unclear. The ends were cut back, 0 bases at V and 3 bases at J, with 17 bases in the middle. Germline CDR1 is LGHNA and CDR2 is YNFKEQ. This CDR3 contains 18 residues.

This chain connects TRBV18 to TRBJ1-1; D possibly corresponds to TRBD1 (6 bases). There are 12 residues in the CDR3. Trimming removed 8 bases from V and 1 base from J, with 8 bases in between. The germline V gene encodes CDR1 KGHSH and CDR2 LQKENI. The CDR3 reads CASKQGNTEAFF. DNA of the CDR3: TGTGCCAGCAAACAGGGGAACACTGAAGCTTTCTTT.

V usage is TRBV28 and J usage is TRBJ2-1; D perhaps matches TRBD2 (5 bases). CDR1 is MDHEN, CDR2 SYDVKM, per germline. The CDR3 runs to 14 residues. The V end lost 7 bases, the J end lost 0 bases, and 10 bases lay between the germline ends. The CDR3 bases are TGTGCCAGCAACCGCGGGTTCTCCTACAATGAGCAGTTCTTC. This encodes CASNRGFSYNEQFF.

The V gene is TRBV5-1, the J gene TRBJ2-3, with 9 bases that match TRBD2. The ends lost 4 bases at V and 0 bases at J; junction bases unmatched: 9. This CDR3 comprises 17 residues. The V gene's germline CDR1 is SGHRS and CDR2 YFSETQ. For the CDR3, the DNA is TGCGCCAGCAGCCCTTTAGCGGGGGATGCTAGCACAGATACGCAGTATTTT. Translated: CASSPLAGDASTDTQYF.

The chain is built from TRBV6-5 and TRBJ1-2; 11 bases map to TRBD1. CDR3 length: 13 residues. Germline-derived CDR1 and CDR2 are MNHEY and SVGAGI. V shed 5 bases and J 7 bases; nucleotides not matched to a gene: 3. The CDR3 is CASSQGQGGGYTF. The CDR3 DNA follows: TGTGCCAGCAGTCAGGGACAGGGGGGTGGCTACACCTTC.

This sequence joins TRBV7-9 and TRBJ1-1; the match to TRBD1 covers 7 bases. V lost 4 bases to trimming and J lost 2 bases; unmatched junction nucleotides: 7. Germline CDR1 is SEHNR and CDR2 is FQNEAQ (reference sequence). CDR3 length equals 15 residues. CDR3 residues: CASSSSTGTNTEAFF. CDR3 nucleotide sequence: TGTGCCAGCAGCTCCTCGACAGGGACTAACACTGAAGCTTTCTTT. The whole variable domain, remainder taken from reference TRBV7-9 and TRBJ1-1, is DTGVSQNPRHKITKRGQNVTFRCDPISEHNRLYWYRQTLGQGPEFLTYFQNEAQLEKSRLLSDRFSAERPKGSFSTLEIQRTEQGDSAMYLCASSSSTGTNTEAFFGQGTRLTVV.

This sequence joins TRBV19 and TRBJ2-2; 9 bases map to TRBD1. V shed 8 bases, J shed 7 bases, and the junction held 8 bases outside the gene matches. This CDR3 has 14 residues. Looked up from germline, CDR1 is LNHDA and CDR2 is SQIVND (reference sequence). In DNA form, the CDR3 reads TGTGCCAGTCGAGGACAGGGGAGCGTCGGGGAGCTGTTTTTT. This translates into CASRGQGSVGELFF.

The table lists this clone with a few counts. The chain uses TRBV28 and TRBJ2-5; 7 nucleotides agree with TRBD2. The DNA end favors TRBJ2-7, so the J call may be wrong. The germline CDR1 and CDR2 sequences are MDHEN and SYDVKM. This CDR3 contains 14 residues. The CDR3 bases are TGTGCCAGCAGTTTGGGGGGGTTTCTTTACGAGCAGTACTTC. It yields the protein CASSLGGFLYEQYF.

This chain uses TRBV4-1 with TRBJ1-1; weak D call: TRBD1 (6 bases). The CDR3 consists of 15 residues. The germline V gene has CDR1 MGHRA and CDR2 YSYEKL. Trimming stripped 1 base from V and 4 bases from J, with 13 bases between. The CDR3 bases are TGCGCCAGCAGCCAAGTGGAGGACAGAACCACTGAAGCTTTCTTT. Amino acid sequence: CASSQVEDRTTEAFF.